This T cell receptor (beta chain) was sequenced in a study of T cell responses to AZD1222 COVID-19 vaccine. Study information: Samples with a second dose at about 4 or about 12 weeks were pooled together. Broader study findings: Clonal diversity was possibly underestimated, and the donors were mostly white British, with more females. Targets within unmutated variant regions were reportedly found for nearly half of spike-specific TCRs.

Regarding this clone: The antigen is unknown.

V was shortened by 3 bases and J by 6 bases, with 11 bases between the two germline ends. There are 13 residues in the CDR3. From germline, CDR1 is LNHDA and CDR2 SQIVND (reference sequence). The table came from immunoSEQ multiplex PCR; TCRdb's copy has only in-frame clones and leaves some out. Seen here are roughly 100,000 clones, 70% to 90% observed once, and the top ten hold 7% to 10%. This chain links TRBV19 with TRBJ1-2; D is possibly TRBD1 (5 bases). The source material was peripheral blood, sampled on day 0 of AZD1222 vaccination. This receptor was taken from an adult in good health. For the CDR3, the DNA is TGTGCCAGTAGTATTTCCAGGGTGGATGGCTACACCTTC. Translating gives CASSISRVDGYTF. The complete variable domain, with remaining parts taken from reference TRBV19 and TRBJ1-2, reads DGGITQSPKYLFRKEGQNVTLSCEQNLNHDAMYWYRQDPGQGLRLIYYSQIVNDFQKGDIAEGYSVSREKKESFPLTVTSAQKNPTAFYLCASSISRVDGYTFGSGTRLTVV.